A single TCR beta chain is shown here with its context. Per the original data handling: Reference gene primer amplification gave nucleated cell count estimates. Data came from immunoSEQ multiplex PCR; TCRdb stores just in-frame clones and leaves some out. V, J and clone size are those of that table, while D and trimming were read from the DNA. This table has roughly 160,000 clones, 74% appearing once. These data belong to a study of blood T cell repertoires in COVID-19. The wider study: From the United States, Italy and Spain came samples of acute and convalescent COVID-19. Sample material is recorded as cDNA or gDNA derived from T cells, B-cell-depleted T cells, or PBMCs.

Germline V gene data show CDR1 as MNHEY and CDR2 as SVGEGT. V was shortened by 0 bases and J by 8 bases, with 4 bases between the two germline ends. The CDR3 runs 11 residues. The TCR sequence derives from a woman aged 80 or over with acute or convalescent COVID-19. The chain employs TRBV6-2 or TRBV6-3 and TRBJ1-2; D gene uncertain. Sample: peripheral blood. CDR3 loop: CASSYSYGYTF. The CDR3 region has the DNA TGTGCCAGCAGTTACTCCTACGGCTACACCTTC.